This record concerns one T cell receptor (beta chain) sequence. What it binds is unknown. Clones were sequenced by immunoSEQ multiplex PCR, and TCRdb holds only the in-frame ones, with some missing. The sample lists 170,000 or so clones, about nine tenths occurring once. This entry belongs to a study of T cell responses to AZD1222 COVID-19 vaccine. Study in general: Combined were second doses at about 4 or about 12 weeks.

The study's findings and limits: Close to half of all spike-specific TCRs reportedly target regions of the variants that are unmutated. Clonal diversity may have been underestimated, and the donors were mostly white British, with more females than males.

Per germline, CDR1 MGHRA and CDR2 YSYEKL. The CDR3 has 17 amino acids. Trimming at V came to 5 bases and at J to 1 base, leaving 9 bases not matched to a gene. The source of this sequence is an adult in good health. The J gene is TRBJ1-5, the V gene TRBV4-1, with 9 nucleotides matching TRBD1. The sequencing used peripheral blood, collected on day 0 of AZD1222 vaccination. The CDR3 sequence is CASSTRTGDRSNQPQHF. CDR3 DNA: TGCGCCAGCAGCACCCGGACAGGGGATAGGAGCAATCAGCCCCAGCATTTT.